Shown below are 29 T cell receptor beta chains from a single sample sequenced in a study of blood T cell repertoires in COVID-19. The data were produced by immunoSEQ multiplex PCR, yet TCRdb's version contains in-frame clones alone and is incomplete. The data contain 200,000 to 250,000 clones, 70% to 85% of them seen just once; the ten biggest clones take up approximately 1.8%. Input material: PBMCs or T cells enriched from blood (not recorded which). The receptors were sampled from a man between 60 and 75 years old who had recovered from COVID-19.

The V gene is TRBV2, the J gene TRBJ2-5, with 8 bases matching TRBD2. V was pared by 5 bases and J by 5 bases, with 7 bases of the junction left unmatched. The CDR3 is 14 amino acids. Germline lookup yields CDR1 SNHLY and CDR2 FYNNEI. The CDR3 DNA reads as TGTGCCAGCAGTTACATGACTAGCGCTGAGACCCAGTACTTC. Its protein product is CASSYMTSAETQYF.

The V gene is TRBV16, the J gene TRBJ1-2; 10 bases are a match to TRBD1. This CDR3 has 14 amino acids. CDR1 is KGHSY, CDR2 FQNENV, per germline. V trimming: 3 bases; J trimming: 6 bases; junction bases outside the gene matches: 4. The CDR3 DNA reads TGTGCCAGCAGCCACCTGACAGGGGGCAATGGCTACACCTTC. It is translated as CASSHLTGGNGYTF.

This clone was seen more than once but under ten times. The V gene is TRBV4-2, the J gene TRBJ2-7; 9 bases are a match to TRBD2. Trimming at V came to 0 bases and at J to 5 bases, leaving 8 bases not matched to a gene. The CDR3 extends over 16 amino acids. Germline values: CDR1 LGHNA, CDR2 YNFKEQ. CDR3 bases: TGTGCCAGCAGCCAAGACGGGCGCGGGGGGGCCCACGAGCAGTACTTC. It translates to CASSQDGRGGAHEQYF.

This chain links TRBV6-1 with TRBJ1-4; D unresolved. V lost 4 bases and J lost 0, with 12 bases in between. The CDR3 is 16 residues long. From germline, CDR1 is MNHNS and CDR2 SASEGT. DNA for the CDR3: TGTGCCAGCAGTGGGGAGGTACCTCCAACTAATGAAAAACTGTTTTTT. Its translation is CASSGEVPPTNEKLFF.

The chain recombines TRBV14 with TRBJ2-7; D unresolved. Trimming removed 1 base from V and 6 bases from J, with 10 bases in between. The CDR3 is 13 amino acids. CDR1 SGHDN and CDR2 FVKESK come from the germline V gene. The CDR3: CASSQVPVGEQYF. The DNA of the CDR3 is TGTGCCAGCAGCCAAGTTCCGGTCGGCGAGCAGTACTTC.

The V gene is TRBV7-9, the J gene TRBJ1-2, with 9 bases identical to TRBD1. This CDR3 region has 14 residues. The germline V gene has CDR1 SEHNR and CDR2 FQNEAQ (reference sequence). V gave up 6 bases and J gave up 6 bases; unmatched junction bases: 8. Here the CDR3 reads CASRPGQGIDGYTF. The DNA for the CDR3 is TGTGCCAGCAGACCGGGACAGGGAATAGATGGCTACACCTTC.

The chain carries TRBV24-1 and TRBJ2-1; TRBD1 matches at 9 bases. Trimming removed 4 bases from V and 6 bases from J; junction bases left unmatched: 6. Looked up from germline, CDR1 is KGHDR and CDR2 is SFDVKD. The CDR3 consists of 15 residues. In nucleotides, the CDR3 is TGTGCCACCAGTGACCTGGACAGGGGAGGCAATGAGCAGTTCTTC. Its protein is CATSDLDRGGNEQFF.

V is TRBV18 and J is TRBJ1-1; tentative D call: TRBD1 (6 bases). Germline values: CDR1 KGHSH, CDR2 LQKENI. The V and J ends lost 1 base and 3 bases respectively, with 15 bases between them. The CDR3 is 16 amino acids. The CDR3 sequence: CASSPRLQGADTEAFF. Written as DNA, the CDR3 is TGTGCCAGCTCACCACGTTTACAGGGTGCGGACACTGAAGCTTTCTTT.

This clone was seen only once. The genes are TRBV19 and TRBJ2-1, with TRBD1 matching over 9 bases. The CDR3 loop spans 15 amino acids. Germline-derived CDR1 and CDR2 are LNHDA and SQIVND (reference sequence). With V trimmed by 4 bases and J by 9 bases, 10 bases remained unmatched. Here the CDR3 DNA reads TGTGCCAGTAGTACGTATCCTACAGGGGGCGGTGAGCAGTTCTTC. Translating it yields CASSTYPTGGGEQFF.

The chain combines TRBV29-1 with TRBJ1-1, with a weak D call TRBD1 (5 bases). The ends were cut back, 7 bases at V and 5 bases at J, with 11 bases in the middle. This CDR3 contains 11 residues. Germline V CDR1 and CDR2: SQVTM, ANQGSEA. CDR3 loop: CSAGDRTEAFF. CDR3 sequence (DNA): TGCAGCGCGGGAGACAGAACTGAAGCTTTCTTT.

This clone was picked up a small number of times. V gene TRBV7-8 combines with J gene TRBJ1-2; D might be TRBD1 (6 bases). The V end lost 2 bases, the J end lost 4 bases, and 8 bases lay between the germline ends. This CDR3 spans 13 amino acids. Germline V CDR1 and CDR2: SGHVS, FQNEAQ. CDR3 region: CASSLTQGYGYTF. The CDR3 DNA sequence: TGTGCCAGCAGCTTAACACAGGGCTATGGCTACACCTTC.

This clone was seen a few times. The rearrangement uses TRBV7-9 and TRBJ1-2, with TRBD1 as a possible D gene (6 bases). CDR1 is SEHNR, CDR2 FQNEAQ, per germline (reference sequence). The CDR3 extends over 13 amino acids. V was shortened by 6 bases and J by 5 bases, with 13 bases between the two germline ends. The CDR3 reads CASSSRGHYGYTF. The CDR3, as DNA: TGTGCCAGCAGTTCCAGGGGCCATTATGGCTACACCTTC.

The chain combines TRBV5-3 with TRBJ2-1; 12 nucleotides align to TRBD2. TRBV5-3 is an ORF; its function is uncertain. Germline trimming cut 7 bases from V and 7 bases from J; bases unmatched to any gene: 12. This CDR3 spans 16 amino acids. CDR3 region: CARVPPSGGALNEQFF. CDR3 DNA: TGTGCCAGAGTTCCTCCTAGCGGGGGGGCCTTAAATGAGCAGTTCTTC.

In this sample, this clone turned up a few times. V gene TRBV28 combines with J gene TRBJ1-1, with TRBD1 as a possible D gene (5 bases). Germline V gene sequence: CDR1 MDHEN, CDR2 SYDVKM. V was clipped by 7 bases and J by 4 bases, with 22 bases between them. The CDR3 runs to 16 residues. The CDR3 sequence is CASTQGGNRRGTEAFF. CDR3 bases: TGTGCCAGCACCCAGGGAGGGAATCGACGGGGCACTGAAGCTTTCTTT.

This chain connects TRBV7-4 to TRBJ1-6; D not certain. V was clipped by 1 base and J by 2 bases, with 18 bases between them. Germline loops: CDR1 SGHVT, CDR2 SQSDAQ. The CDR3 is 19 residues long. CDR3 amino acids: CASSLESPRVAPYNSPLHF. The CDR3 DNA is TGTGCCAGCAGCTTAGAGTCACCGAGGGTGGCCCCCTATAATTCACCCCTCCACTTT.

This chain links TRBV18 with TRBJ2-7, with 9 bases identical to TRBD1. CDR3 length: 15 amino acids. Germline values: CDR1 KGHSH, CDR2 LQKENI. Unmatched junction bases numbered 5, after V lost 4 bases and J lost 1 base. CDR3 sequence reads: CASSLSGQGSYEQYF. The CDR3 bases are TGTGCCAGCTCACTATCGGGACAGGGTTCCTACGAGCAGTACTTC.

V and J are TRBV28 and TRBJ1-3, with D possibly being TRBD1 (6 bases). V was cut by 3 bases and J by 0 bases, with 9 bases left in between. This CDR3 has 15 residues. Germline CDR1 MDHEN, CDR2 SYDVKM. This CDR3 is CASSFMDSSGNTIYF. CDR3 DNA sequence: TGTGCCAGCAGTTTCATGGACAGCTCTGGAAACACCATATATTTT.

This chain uses TRBV2 with TRBJ2-7; 8 bases align to TRBD2. The V and J ends lost 5 bases and 2 bases, in that order; junction bases with no gene match: 8. Looked up from germline, CDR1 is SNHLY and CDR2 is FYNNEI. The length of the CDR3 is 15 residues. The CDR3 sequence is CASSRSGEATYEQYF. The CDR3 DNA follows: TGTGCCAGCAGTCGTAGCGGGGAGGCCACCTACGAGCAGTACTTC.

This rearrangement joins TRBV19 to TRBJ1-4; no reliable D call. Trimming took off 4 bases at V and 8 bases at J, with 17 bases between the two ends. This CDR3 contains 15 residues. Germline CDR1 reads LNHDA; CDR2 reads SQIVND (reference sequence). CDR3 nucleotide sequence: TGTGCCAGTAGTACCCAGTCGGGAGGGTACGAAAAACTGTTTTTT. Translated, it gives CASSTQSGGYEKLFF.

The chain has TRBV4-3 and TRBJ1-4, with D possibly TRBD1 on 6 matching bases. The V gene's germline CDR1 is LGHNA and CDR2 YSLEER. V was trimmed by 1 base and J by 7 bases, leaving 13 bases between them. CDR3 size: 15 residues. The CDR3 DNA reads as TGCGCCAGCAGCCAAGGGGGGCGGTCCCCTGAAAAACTGTTTTTT. Translating gives CASSQGGRSPEKLFF.

This clone was observed a handful of times. The CDR3 loop reads CASSPQDKNTEAFF. CDR3 bases: TGTGCCAGCTCACCCCAAGACAAGAACACTGAAGCTTTCTTT. The rearrangement joins TRBV18 to TRBJ1-1, with D unresolved. CDR3 size: 14 residues. Trimming removed 3 bases from V and 1 base from J, with 9 bases in between. Per germline, CDR1 KGHSH and CDR2 LQKENI. The entire variable domain, with the rest obtained from reference TRBV18 and TRBJ1-1, is as follows: NAGVMQNPRHLVRRRGQEARLRCSPMKGHSHVYWYRQLPEEGLKFMVYLQKENIIDESGMPKERFSAEFPKEGPSILRIQQVVRGDSAAYFCASSPQDKNTEAFFGQGTRLTVV.

This clone has just a few counts. The rearrangement uses TRBV16 and TRBJ1-1; possible D gene TRBD1, 5 bases. V shed 3 bases and J shed 4 bases, with 12 bases lying between them. The CDR3 is made up of 14 amino acids. From germline, CDR1 is KGHSY and CDR2 FQNENV. This chain's CDR3 is CASSHFDRVTEAFF. The CDR3 DNA follows: TGTGCCAGCAGCCATTTTGACAGAGTCACTGAAGCTTTCTTT.

V and J are TRBV5-8 and TRBJ1-1; D call uncertain. This CDR3 is 14 amino acids long. Germline values: CDR1 SGHTS, CDR2 YDEGEE. Trimming took 4 bases from V and 1 from J, leaving 11 bases between them. The CDR3 DNA is TGTGCCAGCAGCCCCACCAACAGGAACACTGAAGCTTTCTTT. Its protein product is CASSPTNRNTEAFF.

The chain combines TRBV7-8 with TRBJ2-1; 9 nucleotides line up with TRBD2. CDR3 length: 16 residues. Germline assignment: CDR1 SGHVS and CDR2 FQNEAQ. V dropped 3 bases and J dropped 5; count of bases not matched to a gene: 8. The CDR3 here is CASSFLAGLPNNEQFF. CDR3 DNA sequence: TGTGCCAGCAGCTTTCTAGCGGGGCTACCTAACAATGAGCAGTTCTTC.

This chain links TRBV6-5 with TRBJ1-1, with 7 nucleotides matching TRBD1. Germline V gene data show CDR1 as MNHEY and CDR2 as SVGAGI. Trimming took 9 bases from V and 2 from J; bases not matched to a gene: 6. The CDR3 is 13 residues long. The CDR3 region has the DNA TGTGCCAGTAGAGGGACAGCAAACACTGAAGCTTTCTTT. Its protein product is CASRGTANTEAFF.

This chain connects TRBV7-2 to TRBJ1-1; D is unclear. This CDR3 is 12 amino acids long. Germline V gives CDR1 SGHTA, CDR2 FQGNSA. V dropped 1 base and J dropped 4 bases, with 4 bases sitting between them. The CDR3 protein is CASSLGPTEAFF. DNA of the CDR3: TGTGCCAGCAGCTTAGGGCCCACTGAAGCTTTCTTT.

CDR3 sequence reads: CASSDQGAMTEAFF. CDR3 in DNA: TGTGCCAGCAGTGATCAGGGGGCGATGACTGAAGCTTTCTTT. The chain has TRBV6-1 and TRBJ1-1; TRBD1 agrees at 8 bases. Per the germline V gene, CDR1 is MNHNS and CDR2 is SASEGT. V lost 3 bases to trimming and J lost 5 bases; unmatched junction nucleotides: 5. The CDR3 is 14 residues long.

In this sample, this clone turned up once. CDR3 residues: CASRREDHSEAFF. DNA of the CDR3: TGTGCCTCAAGACGTGAGGATCATAGTGAAGCTTTCTTT. The chain employs TRBV10-3 and TRBJ1-1, with D uncertain. This CDR3 comprises 13 residues. Germline CDR1 reads ENHRY; CDR2 reads SYGVKD. Deletions cut 11 bases from V and 7 bases from J, with 20 bases between.

This rearrangement joins TRBV19 to TRBJ1-5, with D unresolved. The CDR3 sequence is 13 residues long. The V gene's germline CDR1 is LNHDA and CDR2 SQIVND (reference sequence). V lost 1 base to trimming and J lost 10 bases, with 11 bases between them. The CDR3 loop is CASSIGSNRPQHF. The CDR3 DNA follows: TGTGCCAGTAGTATAGGTAGCAATCGACCCCAGCATTTT.